The following is a T cell receptor beta chain sequence with its context. Its antigen is currently not known. These data belong to a study of T cells expressing NK-cell markers (dated by TCRdb to the early 2020s). For the wider study: In sorted CD3+CD56+NKG2C+, CD3+CD56+NKG2C- and CD3+CD56-NKG2C+ T-cell subsets from several donors, TCR beta-chain repertoires were profiled. Among the eight sequenced donors, only one was HCMV-seronegative, while the other seven were HCMV-seropositive. Randomly selected healthy volunteers, three men and five women, were used as the eight sequenced donors. The libraries were sequenced on Illumina HiSeq 2000/2500, MiSeq or NextSeq, producing 2 x 150 bp reads.

To determine HCMV serostatus, a commercial ELISA kit was used to detect HCMV-specific IgG in serum. Peripheral blood mononuclear cells were isolated from blood by Ficoll density gradient centrifugation. Study-level results and caveats: Those dominant clonotypes were again the most abundant among CD3+CD56-NKG2C+ cells in a handful of donors, at roughly 25-65%. For over five donors, the dominant CD3+CD56+NKG2C+ clonotypes were among the top 10 CD8+ clonotypes and accounted for about 1.0-7.5% of CD8+ T cells. Whether the expanded NKG2C-expressing T cell clones were specific for HCMV antigens remained unclear.

Instrument on record: Illumina HiSeq 2000. TCR beta cDNA libraries were made by 5'RACE template switching that added a universal primer site and unique molecular identifiers. cDNA synthesis was primed from the TCR beta constant segment, followed by two successive PCR amplification steps. As for how the authors treated the data: Reads were demultiplexed and grouped by UMI with MIGEC, and clonotypes were assembled and quantified with MiTCR. Only TCR cDNA sequences supported by at least two reads were kept to exclude erroneous sequences. The tcR package was used for downstream repertoire analysis, and clonotypes were matched between fractions using CDR3 nucleotide sequence together with V segment. VDJmatch was used to annotate antigen specificity against VDJdb, with one amino acid substitution in CDR3 allowed. TCRdb reprocessed the reads, reporting each CDR3 protein sequence once and no DNA. None of the V and J calls come from the authors' own analysis; TCRdb made them. The sample's table covers about 400,000 distinct CDR3 sequences. The ten biggest clones cover roughly 10% of the sample.

The germline V gene specifies SGHRS as CDR1 and YFSETQ as CDR2. From the cysteine through the phenylalanine, the CDR3 covers 12 amino acids. No DNA accompanies this entry. This TCR came from a woman in her forties or fifties in good health. Donor details come from another sample of the same person, matched by shared clones. The V and J genes are TRBV5-1 and TRBJ2-1. Sequencing was done on a sample of blood T cells: a sorted CD56 or NKG2C T cell subset, CD4+ or CD8+ T cells, or bulk PBMC T cells (not recorded which). The CDR3 corresponds to CASRTGRNEQFF.